The clone carrying this T cell receptor beta chain turned up a few times. It is likely a read error, because the conserved phenylalanine at the end of the CDR3 is missing. This entry comes from a study of OX40 agonist ivuxolimab in advanced cancers. As for the study in general: Patients treated during dose escalation were battling hepatocellular carcinoma, melanoma, renal cell or head and neck cancer.

The repertoire was sequenced with immunoSEQ multiplex PCR; TCRdb's copy has only in-frame clones and lacks some. The sample consists of approximately 100,000 clones, roughly nine tenths of them appearing once. V lost 5 bases to trimming and J lost 6 bases, with 11 bases between them. Germline CDR1 SGHVT, CDR2 SQSDAQ. The CDR3 runs to 14 residues. The chain links TRBV7-4 to TRBJ1-6; a possible D gene is TRBD1 (5 bases). This clonotype was obtained from an adult with an advanced solid tumor such as melanoma, head and neck, liver or kidney cancer. The input for sequencing was CD4+ or CD8+ T cells sorted from blood, taken in a trial of the OX40 agonist ivuxolimab. The CDR3 sequence is CASSPTGSNSPLHL. The CDR3 bases are TGTGCCAGCAGCCCCACAGGCTCTAATTCACCCCTCCACCTT.